These T cell receptor beta chains were read from a single sample in a study of shared clonotypes between healthy human individuals. This table comes from immunoSEQ multiplex PCR, and its TCRdb copy is limited to in-frame clones, with some not included. The sample lists about 1.4 million clones; approximately 96% were seen once. Sequenced material: naive CD4+ T cells sorted from blood. These receptors were taken from a man under 40 in good health. CDR3s include the opening cysteine and the closing phenylalanine or tryptophan. Fields, in order: clone size, D gene, V gene, J gene, CDR3 protein, CDR3 DNA. A D gene is named only where the DNA matches it firmly. Only part of the rows carry a size: once, few, many, or a class if the clone is expanded.

.	TRBD1	TRBV10-2	TRBJ2-7	CASLPGWDRVPYEQYF	TGCGCCAGCTTACCGGGGTGGGACAGGGTGCCTTACGAGCAGTACTTC
once	TRBD2	TRBV5-4	TRBJ2-3	CASSSNGLAGGDTQYF	TGTGCCAGCAGCTCTAATGGACTAGCGGGAGGAGATACGCAGTATTTT
.	.	TRBV9	TRBJ2-7	CASSPSRSISEQYF	TGTGCCAGCAGCCCCAGCAGGAGTATCAGCGAGCAGTACTTC
.	.	TRBV10-3	TRBJ1-1	CAISRHPEDTEAFF	TGTGCCATCAGCCGTCATCCCGAGGACACTGAAGCTTTCTTT
.	.	TRBV27	TRBJ1-1	CASNFRGASEAFF	TGTGCCAGCAATTTTCGGGGGGCATCTGAAGCTTTCTTT
.	.	TRBV7-9	TRBJ2-5	CASSPGTGPGETQYF	TGTGCCAGCAGCCCCGGTACCGGGCCTGGGGAGACCCAGTACTTC
.	.	TRBV7-2	TRBJ2-1	CASRHDSNEQFF	TGTGCCAGCAGACACGACAGTAATGAGCAGTTCTTC
.	TRBD1	TRBV7-9	TRBJ1-4	CASSPTGGLTTNEKLFF	TGTGCCAGCAGCCCGACAGGGGGCCTAACAACTAATGAAAAACTGTTTTTT
.	.	TRBV28	TRBJ1-4	CASSLGQDAEKLFF	TGTGCCAGCAGTTTGGGACAAGATGCGGAAAAACTGTTTTTT
.	.	TRBV11-2	TRBJ2-7	CASSLVGHEQYF	TGTGCCAGCAGCTTAGTAGGGCACGAGCAGTACTTC
.	TRBD2	TRBV5-4	TRBJ2-1	CASSLRAGEGYNEQFF	TGTGCCAGCAGCCTAAGGGCGGGAGAAGGCTACAATGAGCAGTTCTTC
.	.	TRBV7-2	TRBJ2-5	CASSLVKLYTRETQYF	TGTGCCAGCAGCTTAGTAAAGTTATACACCCGGGAGACCCAGTACTTC
.	.	TRBV5-1	TRBJ2-3	CASSRDPGSTDTQYF	TGCGCCAGCAGTCGAGACCCGGGGAGCACAGATACGCAGTATTTT
once	TRBD1	TRBV19	TRBJ1-1	CASSMGVGQGFF	TGTGCCAGTAGTATGGGAGTCGGACAGGGTTTCTTT
.	.	TRBV18	TRBJ2-3	CASSPFFGGGTDTQYF	TGTGCCAGCTCACCCTTTTTTGGTGGAGGCACAGATACGCAGTATTTT
.	TRBD1	TRBV13	TRBJ2-7	CASSSTDRGPTHEQYF	TGTGCCAGCAGCTCGACAGACAGGGGGCCAACTCACGAGCAGTACTTC
once	.	TRBV27	TRBJ2-7	CASSLRLSLSYEQYF	TGTGCCAGCAGTTTGAGGCTCAGCCTCTCATACGAGCAGTACTTC
.	TRBD2	TRBV27	TRBJ2-3	CASSTRDYGYNTDTQYF	TGTGCCAGCAGTACAAGGGACTATGGCTATAACACAGATACGCAGTATTTT
.	.	TRBV4-3	TRBJ2-2	CASSQDLAPGELFF	TGCGCCAGCAGCCAAGATTTAGCTCCCGGGGAGCTGTTTTTT
.	.	TRBV5-1	TRBJ2-7	CASSLVSQAGSYEQYF	TGCGCCAGCAGCTTGGTTTCCCAGGCCGGCTCCTACGAGCAGTACTTC
.	.	TRBV6-5	TRBJ2-1	CASSPQGAYNEQFF	TGTGCCAGCAGTCCCCAGGGAGCCTACAATGAGCAGTTCTTC
.	TRBD1	TRBV4-2	TRBJ2-2	CASSQHPLWGQGNTGELFF	TGTGCCAGCAGCCAACACCCCCTCTGGGGACAGGGGAACACCGGGGAGCTGTTTTTT
.	TRBD2	TRBV7-2	TRBJ2-7	CASSLEVRGAYEQYF	TGTGCCAGCAGCTTAGAGGTTCGGGGGGCCTACGAGCAGTACTTC
.	.	TRBV7-8	TRBJ1-1	CASSLIPQRNTEAFF	TGTGCCAGCAGCTTAATCCCTCAGCGGAACACTGAAGCTTTCTTT
.	.	TRBV6-1	TRBJ2-2	CASSSLRGTGELFF	TGTGCCAGCAGTTCCCTGAGGGGCACCGGGGAGCTGTTTTTT